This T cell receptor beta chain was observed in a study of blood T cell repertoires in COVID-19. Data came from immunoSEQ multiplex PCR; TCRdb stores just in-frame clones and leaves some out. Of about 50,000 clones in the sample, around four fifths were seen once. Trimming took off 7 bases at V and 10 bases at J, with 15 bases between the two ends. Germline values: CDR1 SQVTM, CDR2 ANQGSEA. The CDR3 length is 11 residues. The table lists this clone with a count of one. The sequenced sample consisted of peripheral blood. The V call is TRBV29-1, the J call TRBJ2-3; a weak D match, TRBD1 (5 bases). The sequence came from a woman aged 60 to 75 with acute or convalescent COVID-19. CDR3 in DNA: TGCAGCGCCAAGACAGACATCGCGCAGTATTTT. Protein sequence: CSAKTDIAQYF.